Listed here are 26 T cell receptor beta chains from one sample, sequenced in a study of radiotherapy plus CTLA-4 blockade in lung cancer. Clones were sequenced by immunoSEQ multiplex PCR, and TCRdb holds only the in-frame ones, with some missing. The data contain tens of thousands of clones, less than 75% of them singletons. Source: peripheral blood, taken from a patient treated with radiotherapy plus ipilimumab. These receptors came from a human donor with non-small cell lung cancer who had stable disease on radiotherapy plus ipilimumab.

This sequence joins TRBV6-5 and TRBJ2-5, with 10 bases lining up with TRBD2. CDR3 length equals 14 residues. Losses at the gene ends were 4 bases for V and 4 bases for J; bases not matched to a gene: 3. Germline V gene lookup returns CDR1 MNHEY and CDR2 SVGAGI. CDR3 region: CASSFLAGVETQYF. CDR3 nucleotide sequence: TGTGCCAGCAGTTTTCTAGCGGGAGTAGAGACCCAGTACTTC.

The chain links TRBV4-1 to TRBJ1-4, with 7 bases that match TRBD1. V trimming: 5 bases; J trimming: 2 bases; junction bases outside the gene matches: 2. CDR3 length: 14 residues. Per the germline V gene, CDR1 is MGHRA and CDR2 is YSYEKL. CDR3 region: CASSLGQTNEKLFF. The CDR3 nucleotides read TGCGCCAGCAGCTTGGGACAGACTAATGAAAAACTGTTTTTT.

The rearrangement links TRBV6-1 to TRBJ1-5; no clear D. The CDR3 extends over 11 amino acids. V was cut by 4 bases and J by 5 bases, with 3 bases left in between. CDR1 is MNHNS, CDR2 SASEGT, per germline. CDR3 nucleotide sequence: TGTGCCAGCAGTGGGTATCAGCCCCAGCATTTT. This codes for CASSGYQPQHF.

This clone qualifies as medium-sized. At the DNA level, this CDR3 is encoded by other sequences in the same sample as well. V gene TRBV18 combines with J gene TRBJ2-2; D gene uncertain. Germline V gives CDR1 KGHSH, CDR2 LQKENI. CDR3 length: 13 residues. V lost 4 bases, J lost 9 bases, and 12 bases lay in between. The CDR3 DNA follows: TGTGCCAGCTCACGGATCGATTCCCGGGAGCTGTTTTTT. Protein product: CASSRIDSRELFF.

The chain joins TRBV18 to TRBJ1-1; no clear D. The CDR3 sequence is 14 residues long. V dropped 6 bases and J dropped 5 bases, with 16 bases sitting between them. From germline, CDR1 is KGHSH and CDR2 LQKENI. Here the CDR3 DNA reads TGTGCCAGCTCGAGGCGGAGGGAGGAGACTGAAGCTTTCTTT. This gives the protein CASSRRREETEAFF.

The chain joins TRBV5-6 to TRBJ2-7; D possibly matches TRBD1 or TRBD2 (6 bases each). V dropped 1 base and J dropped 4 bases, with 15 bases sitting between them. CDR1 and CDR2 from the germline V gene are SGHDT and YYEEEE. The CDR3 is 15 residues long. The CDR3 sequence: CASSLRGTAGYEQYF. Here the CDR3 DNA reads TGTGCCAGCAGCTTGAGGGGGACGGCGGGGTACGAGCAGTACTTC. The whole variable domain, remainder taken from reference TRBV5-6 and TRBJ2-7, is DAGVTQSPTHLIKTRGQQVTLRCSPKSGHDTVSWYQQALGQGPQFIFQYYEEEERQRGNFPDRFSGHQFPNYSSELNVNALLLGDSALYLCASSLRGTAGYEQYFGPGTRLTVT.

The chain is built from TRBV18 and TRBJ2-6; a possible D gene is TRBD1 (6 bases). Per the germline V gene, CDR1 is KGHSH and CDR2 is LQKENI. Trimming cost V 0 bases and J 0 bases, with 12 bases left between them. This CDR3 has 18 amino acids. The CDR3 loop reads CASSPPQGTSSGANVLTF. The CDR3 DNA sequence: TGTGCCAGCTCACCACCCCAGGGGACCTCCTCTGGGGCCAACGTCCTGACTTTC.

This rearrangement joins TRBV18 to TRBJ2-3; D unclear. The V and J ends lost 3 bases and 0 bases respectively, with 16 bases between them. Germline CDR1 is KGHSH and CDR2 is LQKENI. The CDR3 consists of 17 residues. The CDR3 protein is CASSPFGGRTSTDTQYF. In DNA form, the CDR3 reads TGTGCCAGCTCACCCTTCGGTGGCAGAACTAGCACAGATACGCAGTATTTT.

The gene calls are TRBV6-6 and TRBJ1-1, with 8 positions matching TRBD1. With V trimmed by 3 bases and J by 4 bases, 7 bases remained unmatched. The CDR3 is 15 residues long. Germline assignment: CDR1 MNHNY and CDR2 SVGAGI (reference sequence). The CDR3 DNA reads TGTGCCAGCAGTTATCAGGGGGCCTTGTTCACTGAAGCTTTCTTT. Residues: CASSYQGALFTEAFF.

This clone was observed a handful of times. The DNA for the CDR3 is TGTGCCAGCAGCTCCGGAAGGGTGGGGACAGAAGTTGGGCAGTACTTC. Protein sequence: CASSSGRVGTEVGQYF. The chain recombines TRBV11-2 with TRBJ2-7; 7 bases fit TRBD1. The length of the CDR3 is 16 residues. Germline assignment: CDR1 SGHAT and CDR2 FQNNGV. With V trimmed by 4 bases and J by 9 bases, 18 bases remained unmatched.

The chain recombines TRBV5-1 with TRBJ2-7; D remains ambiguous. Germline CDR1 SGHRS, CDR2 YFSETQ. Trimming pared 0 bases from V and 4 bases from J, leaving 11 bases between. The CDR3 is made up of 14 amino acids. The CDR3 loop is CASSLGSQLYEQYF. DNA of the CDR3: TGCGCCAGCAGCTTGGGATCCCAGCTTTACGAGCAGTACTTC.

This clone has just a few counts. The chain carries TRBV19 and TRBJ2-3, with 7 bases that match TRBD2. With 9 bases clipped from V and 2 bases from J, the junction kept 11 bases outside the gene matches. Germline values: CDR1 LNHDA, CDR2 SQIVND (reference sequence). The CDR3 loop spans 15 amino acids. CDR3 amino acids: CASFEGGSNTDTQYF. As DNA, the CDR3 is TGTGCCAGCTTTGAAGGCGGGAGCAACACAGATACGCAGTATTTT.

The rearrangement joins TRBV14 to TRBJ2-3; 11 nucleotides agree with TRBD2. V shed 5 bases and J 6 bases; nucleotides not matched to a gene: 10. From germline, CDR1 is SGHDN and CDR2 FVKESK. This CDR3 has 16 residues. CDR3 loop: CASSKLAGVSQDTQYF. The CDR3 nucleotides read TGTGCCAGCAGCAAACTAGCGGGAGTTAGCCAGGATACGCAGTATTTT. Full variable domain (missing parts from reference TRBV14 and TRBJ2-3): EAGVTQFPSHSVIEKGQTVTLRCDPISGHDNLYWYRRVMGKEIKFLLHFVKESKQDESGMPNNRFLAERTGGTYSTLKVQPAELEDSGVYFCASSKLAGVSQDTQYFGPGTRLTVL.

The rearrangement joins TRBV27 to TRBJ2-1; a weak D match, TRBD2 (6 bases). The CDR3 length is 14 residues. Germline V lookup: CDR1 MNHEY, CDR2 SMNVEV (reference sequence). Trimming shortened V by 3 bases and J by 9 bases, and 15 bases separated the two germline ends. CDR3 sequence reads: CASSFDRRASEQFF. The DNA for the CDR3 is TGTGCCAGCAGTTTTGATCGGAGGGCGAGTGAGCAGTTCTTC.

This clone was seen just once. The germline gene is not matched at one end of the junction; a read error may be the cause. The V and J genes are TRBV7-7 and TRBJ2-5, with 14 bases that match TRBD2. CDR1 and CDR2 (germline): SSHAT, FNYEAQ (reference sequence). The CDR3 is made up of 16 amino acids. CDR3 sequence: CASSSGTSGSAETQYF. As DNA, the CDR3 is TGTGCTAGCAGCTCCGGGACTAGCGGGAGCGCGGAGACCCAGTACTTC.

CDR3 sequence: CAVSGEREFGYTF. CDR3 DNA sequence: TGTGCCGTCTCAGGGGAAAGAGAGTTCGGCTACACCTTC. V usage is TRBV7-9 and J usage is TRBJ1-2; TRBD1 might be the D (6 bases). The CDR3 runs 13 residues. Trimming pared 11 bases from V and 8 bases from J, leaving 21 bases between. In germline, CDR1 is SEHNR, CDR2 FQNEAQ (reference sequence).

This chain links TRBV10-2 with TRBJ2-2; 8 positions agree with TRBD2. The germline V gene has CDR1 WSHSY and CDR2 SAAADI. The J segment lost 2 bases and the V segment lost 7 bases, leaving 3 bases of the junction unmatched. There are 14 residues in the CDR3. The CDR3: CASKAGVNTGELFF. The CDR3 nucleotides are TGCGCCAGCAAAGCGGGGGTTAACACCGGGGAGCTGTTTTTT.

The chain uses TRBV27 and TRBJ2-1; 9 bases are shared with TRBD1. With 5 bases clipped from V and 4 bases from J, the junction kept 12 bases outside the gene matches. Germline CDR1 reads MNHEY; CDR2 reads SMNVEV (reference sequence). The CDR3 consists of 17 residues. CDR3 amino acids: CASSPRPGQGWYNEQFF. For the CDR3, the DNA is TGTGCCAGCAGTCCCCGGCCGGGACAGGGATGGTACAATGAGCAGTTCTTC.

The J gene is TRBJ2-3, the V gene TRBV6-1; D could derive from TRBD1 or TRBD2 (5 bases each). The CDR3 is made up of 13 amino acids. Germline lookup yields CDR1 MNHNS and CDR2 SASEGT. The V gene lost 3 bases and the J gene lost 6 bases, with 10 bases spanning the gap. CDR3 DNA: TGTGCCAGCAGTGAGCAATGGGGGGATACGCAGTATTTT. Amino acids: CASSEQWGDTQYF.

The chain couples TRBV2 to TRBJ2-3; 10 bases fit TRBD2. Germline trimming cut 4 bases from V and 3 bases from J; bases unmatched to any gene: 13. The CDR3 is made up of 18 amino acids. The germline V gene encodes CDR1 SNHLY and CDR2 FYNNEI. The CDR3 DNA reads as TGTGCCAGCAGTGGTTCAACTAGCGGGATTGTTGGGACAGATACGCAGTATTTT. Translated, it gives CASSGSTSGIVGTDTQYF. Looking up the rest from reference TRBV2 and TRBJ2-3 gives the full variable domain: EPEVTQTPSHQVTQMGQEVILRCVPISNHLYFYWYRQILGQKVEFLVSFYNNEISEKSEIFDDQFSVERPDGSNFTLKIRSTKLEDSAMYFCASSGSTSGIVGTDTQYFGPGTRLTVL.

This chain uses TRBV18 with TRBJ2-1; 16 bases fit TRBD2. The ends lost 0 bases at V and 12 bases at J; junction bases unmatched: 5. Germline CDR1 is KGHSH and CDR2 is LQKENI. The CDR3 sequence is 16 residues long. Here the CDR3 reads CASSPPGTSGRAGQFF. CDR3 in DNA: TGTGCCAGCTCACCACCCGGGACTAGCGGGAGGGCCGGGCAGTTCTTC.

The rearrangement joins TRBV13 to TRBJ2-7, with 9 bases lining up with TRBD1. With V trimmed by 5 bases and J by 3 bases, 8 bases remained unmatched. CDR3 length equals 15 residues. Germline CDR1 reads PRHDT; CDR2 reads FYEKMQ (reference sequence). Here the CDR3 reads CASSQERQGDYEQYF. The CDR3 coding sequence is TGTGCCAGCAGCCAAGAAAGACAGGGGGACTACGAGCAGTACTTC.

In DNA, the CDR3 is TGTGCCTGGAGTGCTAACACAGGGGTAGGTCAGCCCCAGCATTTT. As protein: CAWSANTGVGQPQHF. The J gene is TRBJ1-5, the V gene TRBV30; TRBD1 matches at 7 bases. This CDR3 region has 15 residues. Germline CDR1 is GTSNPN and CDR2 is SVGIG (reference sequence). The V segment lost 1 base and the J segment 6 bases; nucleotides outside the gene matches: 9.

J is TRBJ2-1 and V is TRBV7-2; 7 bases fit TRBD1. The germline gives CDR1 SGHTA, CDR2 FQGNSA. The trim removed 5 bases at V and 0 bases at J, leaving 4 bases unmatched. The CDR3 extends over 15 amino acids. This CDR3 is CASSPQGISYNEQFF. The CDR3 DNA is TGTGCCAGCAGCCCACAGGGGATCTCCTACAATGAGCAGTTCTTC.

This clone was seen only a few times. V and J are TRBV7-8 and TRBJ2-7; D assignment may be TRBD1 or TRBD2 (5 bases each). Germline V gives CDR1 SGHVS, CDR2 FQNEAQ. This CDR3 has 15 amino acids. Deletions cut 3 bases from V and 0 bases from J, with 12 bases between. The CDR3 region is CASSLGRVFSYEQYF. The CDR3, as DNA: TGTGCCAGCAGCTTGGGGCGGGTCTTCTCCTACGAGCAGTACTTC. Filled out from reference TRBV7-8 and TRBJ2-7, the complete variable domain reads GAGVSQSPRYKVAKRGQDVALRCDPISGHVSLFWYQQALGQGPEFLTYFQNEAQLDKSGLPSDRFFAERPEGSVSTLKIQRTQQEDSAVYLCASSLGRVFSYEQYFGPGTRLTVT.

This clone is labeled medium-sized. The chain recombines TRBV7-2 with TRBJ2-1; D may be TRBD2 (6 bases). V shed 5 bases and J shed 2 bases, with 16 bases lying between them. Per the germline V gene, CDR1 is SGHTA and CDR2 is FQGNSA. The CDR3 spans 16 residues. The DNA of the CDR3 is TGTGCCAGCAGCGGGACCTTCGGCGGGACCTACAATGAGCAGTTCTTC. Encoded protein: CASSGTFGGTYNEQFF.